Shown below are 18 T cell receptor beta chains from a single sample sequenced in a study of T cells in localized non-small cell lung cancer. Generated by immunoSEQ multiplex PCR, the TCRdb table keeps only in-frame clones and is missing some. The top ten hold roughly 15% of the sample, which has 20,000 to 30,000 clones, 65% to 90% seen once. The specimen was peripheral blood, collected before any cancer treatment. These receptors came from a female donor of 60 years or more with stage I lung adenocarcinoma.

This chain links TRBV6-5 with TRBJ2-5; D gene uncertain. The CDR3 contains 11 residues. Trimming pared 0 bases from V and 10 bases from J, leaving 6 bases between. Per germline, CDR1 MNHEY and CDR2 SVGAGI. The CDR3 is CASSYSSNQYF. CDR3 DNA: TGTGCCAGCAGTTACTCCTCAAACCAGTACTTC.

This clone occurred a few times. The chain joins TRBV5-4 to TRBJ2-4; TRBD2 agrees at 7 bases. The CDR3 totals 15 residues. Unmatched junction bases numbered 9, after V lost 0 bases and J lost 9 bases. Per germline, CDR1 SGHNT and CDR2 YYREEE (reference sequence). CDR3 nucleotides: TGTGCCAGCAGCTTGGGTTCCAGCGGGACGGGCATTCAGTACTTC. It is translated as CASSLGSSGTGIQYF.

The chain links TRBV19 to TRBJ1-2; unclear D gene. Germline loops: CDR1 LNHDA, CDR2 SQIVND (reference sequence). This CDR3 is built from 13 residues. V dropped 5 bases and J dropped 1 base, with 8 bases sitting between them. As DNA, the CDR3 is TGTGCCAGTAGTTATCGGTTTAACTATGGCTACACCTTC. Residues: CASSYRFNYGYTF.

In its sample, this clone was seen once. The J gene is TRBJ2-5, the V gene TRBV7-9; 10 bases fit TRBD2. Germline V lookup: CDR1 SEHNR, CDR2 FQNEAQ (reference sequence). The CDR3 loop spans 15 amino acids. V lost 3 bases and J lost 2; bases outside the gene matches: 3. Here the CDR3 reads CASSFQLAGQETQYF. DNA of the CDR3: TGTGCCAGCAGCTTTCAACTAGCGGGACAAGAGACCCAGTACTTC.

A single count supports this clone. This sequence joins TRBV6-5 and TRBJ2-3, with D uncertain. Deletions cut 8 bases from V and 3 bases from J, with 18 bases between. Germline assignment: CDR1 MNHEY and CDR2 SVGAGI. This CDR3 comprises 15 residues. CDR3 sequence: CASHKPEIGTDTQYF. The CDR3 coding sequence is TGTGCCAGCCACAAGCCAGAAATAGGGACAGATACGCAGTATTTT.

This rearrangement joins TRBV7-3 to TRBJ2-1; no definite D call. The CDR3 totals 12 residues. V shed 2 bases and J shed 12 bases, with 11 bases lying between them. The germline V gene encodes CDR1 SGHTA and CDR2 FQGTGA. CDR3 bases: TGTGCCAGCAGCTTAGCCCTGTCCCCGCAGTTCTTC. It translates to CASSLALSPQFF. Full variable domain (rest looked up from reference TRBV7-3 and TRBJ2-1): GAGVSQTPSNKVTEKGKYVELRCDPISGHTALYWYRQSLGQGPEFLIYFQGTGAADDSGLPNDRFFAVRPEGSVSTLKIQRTERGDSAVYLCASSLALSPQFFGPGTRLTVL.

A single count supports this clone. The chain links TRBV6-1 to TRBJ1-2, with 7 bases lining up with TRBD1. The CDR3 contains 16 residues. Trimming cost V 1 base and J 6 bases; bases outside gene matches: 11. Per the germline V gene, CDR1 is MNHNS and CDR2 is SASEGT. The CDR3 nucleotides are TGTGCCAGCAGTGAAGGAGTCGACAGGGATTGGAATGGCTACACCTTC. Encoded protein: CASSEGVDRDWNGYTF.

The V gene is TRBV9, the J gene TRBJ2-1; the match to TRBD1 covers 8 bases. The V gene end was trimmed by 0 bases and the J gene end by 2 bases; junction bases not matched to a gene: 1. This CDR3 has 15 residues. Germline loops: CDR1 SGDLS, CDR2 YYNGEE. CDR3 residues: CASSVGTGTYNEQFF. The CDR3 DNA sequence: TGTGCCAGCAGCGTAGGGACAGGGACCTACAATGAGCAGTTCTTC.

V gene TRBV30 combines with J gene TRBJ1-1; the D gene is possibly TRBD1 (6 bases). Trimming left V 3 bases short and J 2 bases short, with 13 bases between. This CDR3 comprises 14 residues. Per the germline V gene, CDR1 is GTSNPN and CDR2 is SVGIG (reference sequence). CDR3 sequence reads: CAWSRRQANTEAFF. The DNA for the CDR3 is TGTGCCTGGAGCCGGAGACAGGCCAACACTGAAGCTTTCTTT.

V gene TRBV4-1 combines with J gene TRBJ2-3; D is possibly TRBD2 (6 bases). From germline, CDR1 is MGHRA and CDR2 YSYEKL. The V end lost 0 bases, the J end lost 6 bases, and 13 bases lay between the germline ends. This CDR3 is 15 amino acids long. The CDR3 nucleotides read TGCGCCAGCAGCCAAGATTGGCGGGGCAGGGATACGCAGTATTTT. This sequence encodes CASSQDWRGRDTQYF.

V gene TRBV7-9 combines with J gene TRBJ2-3, with 9 bases that match TRBD2. The CDR3 consists of 17 residues. Germline V gives CDR1 SEHNR, CDR2 FQNEAQ (reference sequence). Trimming took 5 bases from V and 1 from J; bases not matched to a gene: 10. CDR3 nucleotides: TGTGCCAGCAGCCCTCTTAGCGGGAGTTATGGCACAGATACGCAGTATTTT. Translated, it gives CASSPLSGSYGTDTQYF.

The V call is TRBV5-4, the J call TRBJ2-2; 8 nucleotides align to TRBD1. The CDR3 has 15 residues. V gave up 4 bases and J gave up 5 bases; unmatched junction bases: 7. The germline CDR1 and CDR2 sequences are SGHNT and YYREEE (reference sequence). The DNA for the CDR3 is TGTGCCAGCAGCCCGGACAGGGAGTTAACCGGGGAGCTGTTTTTT. Amino acid sequence: CASSPDRELTGELFF.

This clone was counted a single time. The CDR3: CASSLAGLAVNEQFF. CDR3 nucleotides: TGCGCCAGCAGCTTGGCCGGACTAGCGGTCAATGAGCAGTTCTTC. The chain combines TRBV5-1 with TRBJ2-1, with 10 nucleotides matching TRBD2. J lost 6 bases, V lost 0 bases, and 3 bases had no gene match. The CDR3 has 15 residues. Germline V gene data show CDR1 as SGHRS and CDR2 as YFSETQ.

The chain uses TRBV6-1 and TRBJ2-7; no firm D call. The ends were cut back, 8 bases at V and 0 bases at J, with 14 bases in the middle. Germline V CDR1 and CDR2: MNHNS, SASEGT. CDR3 length equals 14 residues. The CDR3 DNA reads as TGTGCCAGCCTTTTTGGAAGGTTCTCCTACGAGCAGTACTTC. The encoded protein is CASLFGRFSYEQYF.

CDR3 DNA sequence: TGCGCCAGCAGTCACGGTCCCCCCGACAGGGGCCGTGGAAACACCATATATTTT. Translated, it gives CASSHGPPDRGRGNTIYF. The rearrangement links TRBV23-1 to TRBJ1-3, with TRBD1 matching 8 bases. Being an ORF, TRBV23-1 has a function that is uncertain. With V trimmed by 3 bases and J by 3 bases, 13 bases remained unmatched. The CDR3 is 18 amino acids.

The genes are TRBV18 and TRBJ1-3; D is unresolved. The germline gives CDR1 KGHSH, CDR2 LQKENI. The CDR3 spans 16 residues. Trimming stripped 0 bases from V and 3 bases from J, with 12 bases between. For the CDR3, the DNA is TGTGCCAGCTCACCACCCGTCCCCTCGGGTGGAAACACCATATATTTT. It encodes CASSPPVPSGGNTIYF.

The chain combines TRBV9 with TRBJ1-2; 8 positions agree with TRBD1. The CDR3 totals 14 residues. V lost 4 bases and J lost 6; bases outside the gene matches: 8. Germline V gene data show CDR1 as SGDLS and CDR2 as YYNGEE. CDR3 sequence (DNA): TGTGCCAGCAGCACTGGACAGGGAGACGATGGCTACACCTTC. This sequence encodes CASSTGQGDDGYTF.

The V gene is TRBV7-3, the J gene TRBJ1-1; unclear D gene. Germline assignment: CDR1 SGHTA and CDR2 FQGTGA. This CDR3 is built from 13 residues. V lost 6 bases and J 1 base, leaving 9 bases between the germline ends. The CDR3 DNA follows: TGTGCCAGCAGTTTACATGGGAACACTGAAGCTTTCTTT. Amino acid sequence: CASSLHGNTEAFF. Drawing the rest from reference TRBV7-3 and TRBJ1-1, the complete variable domain is GAGVSQTPSNKVTEKGKYVELRCDPISGHTALYWYRQSLGQGPEFLIYFQGTGAADDSGLPNDRFFAVRPEGSVSTLKIQRTERGDSAVYLCASSLHGNTEAFFGQGTRLTVV.